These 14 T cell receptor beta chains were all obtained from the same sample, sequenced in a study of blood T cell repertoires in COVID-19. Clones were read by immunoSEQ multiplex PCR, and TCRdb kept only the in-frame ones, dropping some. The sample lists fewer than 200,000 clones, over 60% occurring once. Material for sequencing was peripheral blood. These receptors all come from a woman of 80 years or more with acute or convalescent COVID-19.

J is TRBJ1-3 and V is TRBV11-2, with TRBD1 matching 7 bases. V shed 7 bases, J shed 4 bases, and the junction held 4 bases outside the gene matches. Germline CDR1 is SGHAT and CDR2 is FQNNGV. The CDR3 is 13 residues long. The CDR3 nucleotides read TGTGCCAGCACAACAGGGGAAGGAAACACCATATATTTT. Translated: CASTTGEGNTIYF.

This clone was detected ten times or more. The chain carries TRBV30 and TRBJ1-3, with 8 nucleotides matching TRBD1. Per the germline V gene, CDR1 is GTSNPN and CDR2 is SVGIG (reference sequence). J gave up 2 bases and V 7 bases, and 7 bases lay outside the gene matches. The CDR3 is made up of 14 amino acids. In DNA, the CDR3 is TGTGCCTTACGACCACAGGGGGCTGGAAACACCATATATTTT. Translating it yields CALRPQGAGNTIYF.

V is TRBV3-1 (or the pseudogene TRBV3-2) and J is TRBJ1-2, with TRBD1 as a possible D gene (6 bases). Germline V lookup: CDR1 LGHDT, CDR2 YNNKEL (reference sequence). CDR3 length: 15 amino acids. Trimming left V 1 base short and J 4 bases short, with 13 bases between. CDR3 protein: CASSQAGAGGYGYTF. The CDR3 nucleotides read TGTGCCAGCAGCCAAGCAGGGGCCGGTGGCTATGGCTACACCTTC.

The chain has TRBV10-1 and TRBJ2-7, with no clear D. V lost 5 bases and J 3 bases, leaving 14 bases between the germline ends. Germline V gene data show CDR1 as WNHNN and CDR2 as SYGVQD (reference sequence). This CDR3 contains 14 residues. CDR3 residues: CASSYSPGGYEQYF. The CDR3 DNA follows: TGCGCCAGCAGTTACAGCCCCGGTGGCTACGAGCAGTACTTC.

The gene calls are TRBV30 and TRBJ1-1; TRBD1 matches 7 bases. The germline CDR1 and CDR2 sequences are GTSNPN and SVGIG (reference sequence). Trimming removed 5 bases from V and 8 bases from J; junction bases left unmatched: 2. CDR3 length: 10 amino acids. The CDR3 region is CAWEDREAFF. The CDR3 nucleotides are TGTGCCTGGGAGGACAGGGAAGCTTTCTTT.

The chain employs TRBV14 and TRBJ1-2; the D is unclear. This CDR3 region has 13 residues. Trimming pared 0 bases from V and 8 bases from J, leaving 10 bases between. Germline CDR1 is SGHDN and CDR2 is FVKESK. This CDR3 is CASSQDTGRGYTF. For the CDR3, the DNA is TGTGCCAGCAGCCAAGATACTGGTCGGGGCTACACCTTC.

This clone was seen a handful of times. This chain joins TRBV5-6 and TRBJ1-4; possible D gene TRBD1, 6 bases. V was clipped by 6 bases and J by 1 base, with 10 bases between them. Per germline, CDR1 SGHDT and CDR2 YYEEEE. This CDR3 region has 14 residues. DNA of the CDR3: TGTGCCAGCACCCGGACAGAAACTAATGAAAAACTGTTTTTT. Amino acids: CASTRTETNEKLFF.

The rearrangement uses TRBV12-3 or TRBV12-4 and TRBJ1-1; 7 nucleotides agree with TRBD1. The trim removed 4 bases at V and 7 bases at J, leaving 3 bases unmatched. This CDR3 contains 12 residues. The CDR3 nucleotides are TGTGCCAGCAGTTCAGGGGGAATTGAAGCTTTCTTT. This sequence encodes CASSSGGIEAFF.

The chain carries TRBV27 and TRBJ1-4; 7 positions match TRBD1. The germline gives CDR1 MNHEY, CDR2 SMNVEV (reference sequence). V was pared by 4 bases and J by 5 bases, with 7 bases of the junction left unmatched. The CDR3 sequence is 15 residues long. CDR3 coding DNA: TGTGCCAGCAGTTCAGGACAGGTGAACAATGAAAAACTGTTTTTT. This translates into CASSSGQVNNEKLFF.

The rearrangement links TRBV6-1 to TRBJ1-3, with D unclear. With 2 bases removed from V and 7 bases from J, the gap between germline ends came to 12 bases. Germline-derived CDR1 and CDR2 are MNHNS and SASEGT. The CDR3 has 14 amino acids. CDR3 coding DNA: TGTGCCAGCAGTGAAAAGGCAGGCAGGAACACCATATATTTT. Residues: CASSEKAGRNTIYF.

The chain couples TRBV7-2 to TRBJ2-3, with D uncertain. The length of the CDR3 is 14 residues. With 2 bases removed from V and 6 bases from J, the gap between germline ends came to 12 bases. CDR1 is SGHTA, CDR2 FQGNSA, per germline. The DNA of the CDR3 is TGTGCCAGCAGCTTATACAACACCGGGGATACGCAGTATTTT. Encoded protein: CASSLYNTGDTQYF.

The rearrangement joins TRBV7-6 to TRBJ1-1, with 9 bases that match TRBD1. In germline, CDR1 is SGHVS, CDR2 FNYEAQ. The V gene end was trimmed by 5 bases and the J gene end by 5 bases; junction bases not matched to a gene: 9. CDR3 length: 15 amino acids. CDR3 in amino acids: CASSASGTGSTEAFF. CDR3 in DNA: TGTGCCAGCAGCGCCTCCGGGACAGGGAGTACTGAAGCTTTCTTT.

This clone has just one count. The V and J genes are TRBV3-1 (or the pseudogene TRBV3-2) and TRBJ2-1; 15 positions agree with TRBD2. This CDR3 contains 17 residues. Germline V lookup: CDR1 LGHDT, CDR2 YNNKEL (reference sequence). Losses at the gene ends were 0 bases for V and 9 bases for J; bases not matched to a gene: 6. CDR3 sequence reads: CASSQDWGLAGGAEQFF. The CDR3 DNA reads TGTGCCAGCAGCCAAGATTGGGGACTAGCGGGAGGCGCTGAGCAGTTCTTC.

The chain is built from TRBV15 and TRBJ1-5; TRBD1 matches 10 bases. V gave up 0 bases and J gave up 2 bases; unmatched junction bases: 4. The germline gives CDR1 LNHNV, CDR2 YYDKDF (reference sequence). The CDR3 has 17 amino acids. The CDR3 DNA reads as TGTGCCACCAGCAGAGACCCCGGACAGGGGGGCAATCAGCCCCAGCATTTT. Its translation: CATSRDPGQGGNQPQHF.